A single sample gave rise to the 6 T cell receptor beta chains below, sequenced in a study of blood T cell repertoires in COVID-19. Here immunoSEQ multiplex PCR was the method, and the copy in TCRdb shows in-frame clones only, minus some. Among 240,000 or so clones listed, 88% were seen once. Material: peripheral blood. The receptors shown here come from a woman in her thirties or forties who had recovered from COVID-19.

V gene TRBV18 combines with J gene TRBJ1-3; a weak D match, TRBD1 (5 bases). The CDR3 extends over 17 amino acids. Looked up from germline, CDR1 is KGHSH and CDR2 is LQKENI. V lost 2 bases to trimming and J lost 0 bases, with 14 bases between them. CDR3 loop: CASSPSGVASSGNTIYF. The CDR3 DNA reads TGTGCCAGCTCACCATCGGGGGTGGCAAGCTCTGGAAACACCATATATTTT.

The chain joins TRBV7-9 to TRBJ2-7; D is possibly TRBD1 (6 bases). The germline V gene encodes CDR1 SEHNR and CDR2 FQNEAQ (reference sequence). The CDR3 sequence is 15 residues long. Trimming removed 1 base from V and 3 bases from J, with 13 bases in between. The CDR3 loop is CASSLGQGTGYEQYF. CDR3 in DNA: TGTGCCAGCAGCTTAGGGCAGGGGACCGGCTACGAGCAGTACTTC.

The CDR3, as DNA: TGTGCCACCAGCAGGAGGGTCCTAGCGGATGAGCAGTTCTTC. Translation gives CATSRRVLADEQFF. V and J are TRBV15 and TRBJ2-1; 7 bases agree with TRBD2. There are 14 residues in the CDR3. Germline CDR1 is LNHNV and CDR2 is YYDKDF (reference sequence). With V trimmed by 3 bases and J by 8 bases, 7 bases remained unmatched.

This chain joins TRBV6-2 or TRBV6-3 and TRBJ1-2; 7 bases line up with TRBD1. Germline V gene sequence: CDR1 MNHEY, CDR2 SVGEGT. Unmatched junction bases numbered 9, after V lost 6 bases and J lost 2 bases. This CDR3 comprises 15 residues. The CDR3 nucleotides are TGTGCCAGCAGCCCCAGGGGACAGCACAACTATGGCTACACCTTC. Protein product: CASSPRGQHNYGYTF.

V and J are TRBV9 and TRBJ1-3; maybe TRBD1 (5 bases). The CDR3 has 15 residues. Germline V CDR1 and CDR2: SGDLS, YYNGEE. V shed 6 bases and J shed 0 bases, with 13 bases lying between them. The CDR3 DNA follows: TGTGCCAGCACCACGGGGGGGATCTCTGGAAACACCATATATTTT. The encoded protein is CASTTGGISGNTIYF.

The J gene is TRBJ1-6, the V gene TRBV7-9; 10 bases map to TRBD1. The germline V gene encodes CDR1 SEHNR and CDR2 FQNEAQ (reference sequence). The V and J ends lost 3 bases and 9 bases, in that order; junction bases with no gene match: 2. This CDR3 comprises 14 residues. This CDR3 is CASSFRDRGSPLHF. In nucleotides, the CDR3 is TGTGCCAGCAGCTTTCGGGACAGGGGTTCACCCCTCCACTTT.